This TCR beta chain was found in a study of monozygotic twins with inflammatory bowel disease. General observations from the study: Heterogeneous immunosuppressive treatment regimens may have introduced variability into patient repertoires.

With the 5' RACE reads reprocessed, TCRdb shows one record per CDR3 protein and no DNA. This table lists 150,000 to 200,000 distinct CDR3 sequences. The blood volume drawn from each donor was roughly 2.7 ml. Total RNA from whole blood was isolated with no T cell sorting. The CDR3 loop spans 14 amino acids. The germline V gene encodes CDR1 SGHVS and CDR2 FQNEAQ. About this clonotype: Its antigen remains unknown.

The origin of this receptor is a human donor with ulcerative colitis or Crohn's disease, or a healthy co-twin of an affected twin (not recorded which). The sample taken for sequencing was blood. V usage is TRBV7-8 and J usage is TRBJ2-2. CDR3: CASSFRRTGGELFF.